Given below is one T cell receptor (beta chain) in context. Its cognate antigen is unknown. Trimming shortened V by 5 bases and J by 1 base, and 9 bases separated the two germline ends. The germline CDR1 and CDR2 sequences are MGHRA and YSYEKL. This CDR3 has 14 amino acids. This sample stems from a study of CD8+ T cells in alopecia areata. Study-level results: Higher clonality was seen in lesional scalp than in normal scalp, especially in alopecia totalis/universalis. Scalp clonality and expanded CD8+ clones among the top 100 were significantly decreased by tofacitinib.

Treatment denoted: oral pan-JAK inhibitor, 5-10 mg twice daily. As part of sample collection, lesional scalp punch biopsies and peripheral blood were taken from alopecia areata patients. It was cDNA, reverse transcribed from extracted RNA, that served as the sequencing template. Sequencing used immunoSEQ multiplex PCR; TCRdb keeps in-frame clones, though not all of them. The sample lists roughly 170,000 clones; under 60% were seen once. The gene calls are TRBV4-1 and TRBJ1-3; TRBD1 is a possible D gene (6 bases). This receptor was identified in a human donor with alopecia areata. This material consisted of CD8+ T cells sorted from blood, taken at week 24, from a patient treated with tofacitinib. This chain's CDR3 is CASSSRGSGNTIYF. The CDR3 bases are TGCGCCAGCAGCTCCAGGGGTTCTGGAAACACCATATATTTT.